The sequence of this T cell receptor beta chain was determined in a study of blood T cell repertoires in COVID-19. Across the whole study: T cells, B-cell-depleted T cells, or PBMCs provided the cDNA or gDNA that served as material.

Method: immunoSEQ multiplex PCR; TCRdb's copy keeps in-frame clones and lacks some. The sample contains 150,000 to 200,000 clones, roughly 85% of which appear only once. On this clone: Different DNA sequences within this sample yield the same CDR3.

The V gene lost 3 bases and the J gene lost 2 bases, with 14 bases spanning the gap. CDR1 KGHSH and CDR2 LQKENI come from the germline V gene. The CDR3 consists of 15 residues. The V and J genes are TRBV18 and TRBJ2-7; D may be TRBD1 (6 bases). Sequencing was carried out using peripheral blood. The sequence was obtained from a man in his sixties with acute or convalescent COVID-19. The CDR3, as DNA: TGTGCCAGCTCACCCGGCCAGGGGCTTACCTACGAGCAGTACTTC. This translates into CASSPGQGLTYEQYF.